Listed below are T cell receptor beta chains from one sample, sequenced in a study of blood T cell repertoires in COVID-19. TCRdb's copy holds only in-frame clones and misses some; the assay was immunoSEQ multiplex PCR. The data show fewer than 500,000 clones, approximately 90% seen once. Sequencing input: PBMCs or T cells enriched from blood (not recorded which). All receptors come from a man aged 30 to 39 who had recovered from COVID-19. The CDR3 runs from the conserved cysteine through the conserved F or W. D genes are given only for firm matches. Only some rows state a clone size, as once, few, many or a class for expanded clones.

len | abundance | j_gene | v_gene | d_gene | CDR3aa | CDR3nt
14 | few | TRBJ1-5 | TRBV19 | NA | CASSMDSRNQPQHF | TGTGCCAGTAGTATGGACAGCCGGAATCAGCCCCAGCATTTT
15 | NA | TRBJ1-5 | TRBV28 | NA | CASSNRQDKGQPQHF | TGTGCCAGCAGCAATCGACAGGATAAGGGCCAGCCCCAGCATTTT
14 | NA | TRBJ1-5 | TRBV2 | NA | CASSQVDSNQPQHF | TGTGCCAGCTCTCAGGTCGATAGCAATCAGCCCCAGCATTTT
18 | NA | TRBJ2-4 | TRBV29-1 | TRBD1 | CSVERDSGSGGAKNIQYF | TGCAGCGTTGAACGGGACAGTGGTTCAGGTGGAGCCAAAAACATTCAGTACTTC
14 | NA | TRBJ2-1 | TRBV5-1 | NA | CASSLITGLDEQFF | TGCGCCAGCAGCTTAATAACTGGACTCGATGAGCAGTTCTTC
14 | NA | TRBJ1-5 | TRBV3-1/TRBV3-2 | NA | CASSQSFSNQPQHF | TGTGCCAGCAGCCAAAGTTTCAGTAATCAGCCCCAGCATTTT
13 | NA | TRBJ2-5 | TRBV12-3/TRBV12-4 | NA | CASSRDKQETQYF | TGTGCCAGCAGCAGGGACAAACAAGAGACCCAGTACTTC
15 | NA | TRBJ2-4 | TRBV3-1/TRBV3-2 | TRBD2 | CASRLTSGPKNIQYF | TGTGCCAGCAGACTGACTAGCGGTCCCAAAAACATTCAGTACTTC
14 | NA | TRBJ2-1 | TRBV5-1 | TRBD2 | CASSAGDSPTREFF | TGCGCCAGCAGCGCGGGGGACTCCCCCACGCGGGAGTTCTTC
16 | NA | TRBJ2-3 | TRBV11-2 | TRBD2 | CASSLMASGAEYTQYF | TGTGCCAGCAGCTTAATGGCTAGCGGGGCAGAGTATACGCAGTATTTT
14 | NA | TRBJ2-7 | TRBV2 | TRBD2 | CASRPSGSFYEQYF | TGTGCCAGCAGGCCTAGCGGGAGTTTCTACGAGCAGTACTTC
15 | once | TRBJ2-2 | TRBV19 | NA | CASRLDRMNTGELFF | TGTGCCAGTAGACTCGACAGGATGAACACCGGGGAGCTGTTTTTT
15 | NA | TRBJ1-2 | TRBV28 | NA | CASSLLRGSNYGYTF | TGTGCCAGCAGTTTACTCAGGGGATCTAACTATGGCTACACCTTC
16 | NA | TRBJ2-1 | TRBV28 | TRBD1 | CASSSLKGQVGNEQFF | TGTGCCAGCAGTTCCCTCAAGGGACAGGTTGGGAATGAGCAGTTCTTC
16 | NA | TRBJ2-1 | TRBV7-3 | NA | CASSSGPNNIYNEQFF | TGTGCCAGCAGCAGCGGACCGAATAACATCTACAATGAGCAGTTCTTC
14 | NA | TRBJ2-4 | TRBV6-5 | TRBD1 | CASRTGTGINIQYF | TGTGCCAGCAGGACCGGGACAGGGATAAACATTCAGTACTTC
15 | NA | TRBJ2-1 | TRBV5-4 | TRBD1 | CASSLIGGDYNEQFF | TGTGCCAGCAGCTTGATAGGGGGCGACTACAATGAGCAGTTCTTC
16 | NA | TRBJ2-3 | TRBV19 | TRBD2 | CASSIGIAGSTDTQYF | TGTGCCAGTAGTATAGGGATAGCGGGGTCCACAGATACGCAGTATTTT
15 | NA | TRBJ2-7 | TRBV4-2 | NA | CASSQESQTTYEQYF | TGTGCCAGCAGCCAAGAGTCCCAGACTACCTACGAGCAGTACTTC
13 | NA | TRBJ2-5 | TRBV5-6 | NA | CASSLPGRETQYF | TGTGCCAGCAGCTTACCGGGAAGAGAGACCCAGTACTTC
15 | NA | TRBJ2-5 | TRBV27 | NA | CASSFLFPPQETQYF | TGTGCCAGCAGTTTCCTTTTCCCCCCCCAAGAGACCCAGTACTTC
16 | NA | TRBJ1-5 | TRBV7-8 | TRBD1 | CASSLSKGAGNQPQHF | TGTGCCAGCAGCTTGTCTAAGGGGGCTGGGAATCAGCCCCAGCATTTT
15 | NA | TRBJ1-6 | TRBV7-8 | NA | CASSPDRTNNSPLHF | TGTGCCAGCAGCCCAGACAGGACGAATAATTCACCCCTCCACTTT
13 | NA | TRBJ1-2 | TRBV6-4 | TRBD1 | CASSESTGVGYTF | TGTGCCAGCAGTGAGAGTACAGGGGTTGGCTACACCTTC
17 | NA | TRBJ2-7 | TRBV11-2 | TRBD1 | CASSITGTGSKPYEQYF | TGTGCCAGCAGCATCACCGGGACAGGGTCCAAGCCCTACGAGCAGTACTTC
17 | NA | TRBJ2-7 | TRBV12-5 | NA | CASGLVRMGDKNYEQYF | TGTGCTAGTGGTTTGGTACGAATGGGGGACAAAAACTACGAGCAGTACTTC
15 | NA | TRBJ1-5 | TRBV5-1 | TRBD1 | CASRHGTGNDQPQHF | TGCGCCAGCAGACACGGGACAGGGAACGATCAGCCCCAGCATTTT
17 | NA | TRBJ2-3 | TRBV9 | TRBD2 | CASSATPGLAGGDTQYF | TGTGCCAGCAGCGCAACTCCCGGACTAGCGGGAGGAGATACGCAGTATTTT
11 | once | TRBJ2-5 | TRBV7-8 | NA | CASSLELTQYF | TGTGCCAGCAGCTTAGAGCTGACCCAGTACTTC
14 | NA | TRBJ1-2 | TRBV11-2 | TRBD1 | CASSETGGAYGYTF | TGTGCCAGCAGCGAAACAGGGGGCGCCTATGGCTACACCTTC
18 | NA | TRBJ2-2 | TRBV5-1 | TRBD2 | CASSPSVGTSGSTGELFF | TGCGCCAGCAGCCCATCTGTGGGGACTAGCGGGAGTACCGGGGAGCTGTTTTTT
16 | NA | TRBJ2-1 | TRBV5-8 | NA | CASSLYISGLYNEQFF | TGTGCCAGCAGCTTGTATATAAGCGGACTATACAATGAGCAGTTCTTC
16 | NA | TRBJ2-3 | TRBV5-6 | TRBD2 | CASRAGGPLKADTQYF | TGTGCCAGCAGGGCGGGAGGCCCCCTTAAGGCAGATACGCAGTATTTT
13 | NA | TRBJ1-1 | TRBV19 | TRBD1 | CASSRSDRAEAFF | TGTGCCAGTAGTAGATCCGACAGGGCTGAAGCTTTCTTT
15 | NA | TRBJ2-1 | TRBV7-2 | NA | CASSWGTTSYNEQFF | TGTGCCAGCAGCTGGGGGACAACATCCTACAATGAGCAGTTCTTC
16 | NA | TRBJ1-1 | TRBV7-9 | TRBD1 | CASIILNRGLGTEAFF | TGTGCCAGCATCATTCTAAACAGGGGATTGGGAACTGAAGCTTTCTTT
16 | NA | TRBJ2-2 | TRBV24-1 | TRBD2 | CATSGAGAITTGELFF | TGTGCCACCAGTGGAGCGGGAGCTATTACTACCGGGGAGCTGTTTTTT
14 | NA | TRBJ1-3 | TRBV5-1 | NA | CASSPEISGNTIYF | TGCGCCAGCAGTCCGGAGATTTCTGGAAACACCATATATTTT
15 | NA | TRBJ1-2 | TRBV27 | TRBD1 | CASSPTADRVYGYTF | TGTGCCAGCAGTCCCACTGCGGACAGGGTCTATGGCTACACCTTC
14 | once | TRBJ2-5 | TRBV19 | NA | CASNPRGESETQYF | TGTGCCAGTAACCCCCGTGGGGAGAGCGAGACCCAGTACTTC
16 | NA | TRBJ2-6 | TRBV2 | NA | CASSRGGVTGANVLTF | TGTGCCAGTAGTCGAGGGGGAGTTACCGGGGCCAACGTCCTGACTTTC
18 | NA | TRBJ1-5 | TRBV19 | NA | CASSPTHIVQGYNQPQHF | TGTGCCAGTAGTCCTACCCACATCGTCCAGGGCTACAATCAGCCCCAGCATTTT
13 | once | TRBJ2-5 | TRBV10-3 | NA | CAISETRQETQYF | TGTGCCATCAGTGAGACTAGACAAGAGACCCAGTACTTC
15 | once | TRBJ2-3 | TRBV4-2 | NA | CASRGVVTSTDTQYF | TGTGCCAGCAGGGGCGTGGTTACTAGCACAGATACGCAGTATTTT
14 | NA | TRBJ2-2 | TRBV7-3 | NA | CASSLIRDTGELFF | TGTGCCAGCAGCTTAATCCGAGACACCGGGGAGCTGTTTTTT